A single sample gave rise to the 29 T cell receptor beta chains below, sequenced in a study of blood T cell repertoires in COVID-19. The table came from immunoSEQ multiplex PCR; TCRdb's copy has only in-frame clones and leaves some out. The table shows nearly 300,000 clones, with over 85% occurring only once. Sequencing was performed on PBMCs or T cells enriched from blood (not recorded which). These receptors originate from a woman in her forties or fifties who had been exposed to COVID-19.

This rearrangement joins TRBV7-9 to TRBJ1-5; D uncertain. Trimming cost V 4 bases and J 7 bases, with 14 bases left between them. Germline assignment: CDR1 SEHNR and CDR2 FQNEAQ (reference sequence). The CDR3 length is 14 residues. The CDR3 here is CASSSGAAGQPQHF. The CDR3 DNA is TGTGCCAGCAGCTCCGGAGCGGCCGGGCAGCCCCAGCATTTT.

This clone was found a few times. The chain couples TRBV19 to TRBJ2-5; 7 nucleotides line up with TRBD1. After removal of 3 bases from V and 2 bases from J, the junction contained 3 bases not matched to a gene. Germline-derived CDR1 and CDR2 are LNHDA and SQIVND (reference sequence). The length of the CDR3 is 14 residues. The CDR3 loop reads CASSMPGQQETQYF. The CDR3 nucleotides are TGTGCCAGTAGTATGCCGGGACAGCAAGAGACCCAGTACTTC.

The V gene is TRBV28, the J gene TRBJ1-3, with D tentatively TRBD1 (5 bases). There are 14 residues in the CDR3. CDR1 MDHEN and CDR2 SYDVKM come from the germline V gene. As DNA, the CDR3 is TGTGCGTCCCAGATCGGGGGCTCTGGAAACACCATATATTTT. Its translation is CASQIGGSGNTIYF.

V usage is TRBV6-5 and J usage is TRBJ1-1, with a weak D call TRBD1 (6 bases). The CDR3 is 15 amino acids. Germline V CDR1 and CDR2: MNHEY, SVGAGI. V lost 6 bases and J 5 bases, leaving 19 bases between the germline ends. The CDR3 protein is CASSDRFLGATEAFF. In DNA form, the CDR3 reads TGTGCCAGCAGCGACAGGTTTCTGGGGGCAACTGAAGCTTTCTTT.

This sequence joins TRBV9 and TRBJ2-1, with a weak D call TRBD1 (6 bases). The germline CDR1 and CDR2 sequences are SGDLS and YYNGEE. This CDR3 comprises 14 residues. Trimming took off 0 bases at V and 12 bases at J, with 16 bases between the two ends. CDR3 sequence: CASSVGVGTFGQFF. The CDR3 region has the DNA TGTGCCAGCAGCGTAGGGGTCGGGACATTTGGGCAGTTCTTC.

The J gene is TRBJ2-3, the V gene TRBV5-1; 8 nucleotides agree with TRBD1. CDR1 SGHRS and CDR2 YFSETQ come from the germline V gene. V was pared by 5 bases and J by 1 base, with 9 bases of the junction left unmatched. The CDR3 loop spans 16 amino acids. In DNA, the CDR3 is TGCGCCAGCAGATCTTCGGACAGGGTGGGCACAGATACGCAGTATTTT. This sequence encodes CASRSSDRVGTDTQYF.

The genes are TRBV15 and TRBJ1-1; 7 nucleotides line up with TRBD1. Per the germline V gene, CDR1 is LNHNV and CDR2 is YYDKDF (reference sequence). The CDR3 consists of 14 residues. Trimming took 6 bases from V and 1 from J; bases not matched to a gene: 5. CDR3 sequence: CATRTDRTNTEAFF. CDR3 in DNA: TGTGCCACCAGGACGGACAGGACGAACACTGAAGCTTTCTTT.

CDR3 sequence (DNA): TGTGCCAGCAGCGCCGGGACAGGGGGCGTGCAGCCCCAGCATTTT. Protein: CASSAGTGGVQPQHF. The chain has TRBV9 and TRBJ1-5; 12 nucleotides agree with TRBD1. Germline V gene lookup returns CDR1 SGDLS and CDR2 YYNGEE. The CDR3 has 15 residues. V lost 3 bases, J lost 7 bases, and 5 bases stayed unmatched.

The table lists this clone with a few counts. V gene TRBV4-1 combines with J gene TRBJ2-3; a weak D match, TRBD1 (5 bases). The CDR3 sequence is 15 residues long. Looked up from germline, CDR1 is MGHRA and CDR2 is YSYEKL. Deletions cut 3 bases from V and 4 bases from J, with 14 bases between. As DNA, the CDR3 is TGCGCCAGCAGCCATCACGGCCAGGGTGCAGATACGCAGTATTTT. This translates into CASSHHGQGADTQYF.

This sequence joins TRBV28 and TRBJ2-7; D might be TRBD1 (6 bases). Looked up from germline, CDR1 is MDHEN and CDR2 is SYDVKM. Trimming shortened V by 7 bases and J by 0 bases, and 13 bases separated the two germline ends. This CDR3 is 14 amino acids long. CDR3 coding DNA: TGTGCCAGCAAAATTGCAGGGGCCTCCTACGAGCAGTACTTC. This translates into CASKIAGASYEQYF.

The chain carries TRBV4-1 and TRBJ2-7, with 7 bases identical to TRBD1. The CDR3 has 15 residues. V shed 3 bases and J 0 bases; nucleotides not matched to a gene: 5. From germline, CDR1 is MGHRA and CDR2 YSYEKL. The CDR3: CASSHGQVSSYEQYF. In DNA, the CDR3 is TGCGCCAGCAGCCACGGACAGGTGAGCTCCTACGAGCAGTACTTC.

The chain has TRBV5-4 and TRBJ2-1; possibly TRBD2 for D (5 bases). The CDR3 loop spans 14 amino acids. CDR1 and CDR2 (germline): SGHNT, YYREEE (reference sequence). V was trimmed by 8 bases and J by 0 bases, leaving 12 bases between them. The CDR3 DNA is TGTGCCAGTCGAGCGGAAAGCTCCTACAATGAGCAGTTCTTC. Protein: CASRAESSYNEQFF.

This clone was recorded once. The chain couples TRBV6-5 to TRBJ2-7; TRBD2 matches at 12 bases. Germline V gene sequence: CDR1 MNHEY, CDR2 SVGAGI. V shed 7 bases and J 2 bases; nucleotides not matched to a gene: 6. The CDR3 extends over 15 amino acids. The CDR3 region is CASTELAGGPYEQYF. In nucleotides, the CDR3 is TGTGCCAGCACCGAACTAGCGGGGGGTCCCTACGAGCAGTACTTC.

V is TRBV7-2 and J is TRBJ1-6, with 9 bases that match TRBD1. CDR1 SGHTA and CDR2 FQGNSA come from the germline V gene. The CDR3 consists of 15 residues. V gave up 5 bases and J gave up 7 bases; unmatched junction bases: 6. In nucleotides, the CDR3 is TGTGCCAGCAGCAAGATGACAGGGGGGAATTCACCCCTCCACTTT. Its translation is CASSKMTGGNSPLHF.

The chain couples TRBV19 to TRBJ1-3, with TRBD1 as a possible D gene (6 bases). The CDR3 loop spans 15 amino acids. Between the trimmed V and J ends, which lost 4 bases and 1 base, there was a span of 11 bases. Germline V gene sequence: CDR1 LNHDA, CDR2 SQIVND (reference sequence). The chain's CDR3 is CASSKGVRSGNTIYF. CDR3 sequence (DNA): TGTGCCAGTAGTAAGGGGGTGAGGTCTGGAAACACCATATATTTT.

This chain joins TRBV2 and TRBJ1-1; 10 bases map to TRBD1. The junction had 3 bases not matched to a gene; V was cut back by 1 base and J by 1 base. This CDR3 contains 16 residues. Germline V gene data show CDR1 as SNHLY and CDR2 as FYNNEI. The chain's CDR3 is CASSEGTGGWNTEAFF. The CDR3 nucleotides are TGTGCCAGCAGTGAAGGGACAGGGGGTTGGAACACTGAAGCTTTCTTT. Complete variable domain (other parts from reference TRBV2 and TRBJ1-1): EPEVTQTPSHQVTQMGQEVILRCVPISNHLYFYWYRQILGQKVEFLVSFYNNEISEKSEIFDDQFSVERPDGSNFTLKIRSTKLEDSAMYFCASSEGTGGWNTEAFFGQGTRLTVV.

The rearrangement joins TRBV7-2 to TRBJ2-2; D call uncertain. V was pared by 6 bases and J by 5 bases, with 13 bases between. This CDR3 has 14 residues. The germline V gene has CDR1 SGHTA and CDR2 FQGNSA. CDR3 residues: CASSQGWATGELFF. CDR3 sequence (DNA): TGTGCCAGCAGTCAAGGCTGGGCGACCGGGGAGCTGTTTTTT.

The table lists this clone with a few counts. The genes are TRBV5-4 and TRBJ1-2, with D perhaps TRBD1 (5 bases). From germline, CDR1 is SGHNT and CDR2 YYREEE (reference sequence). The CDR3 length is 15 residues. Trimming left V 3 bases short and J 4 bases short, with 16 bases between. CDR3 protein: CASSWGLETTYGYTF. The CDR3 nucleotides read TGTGCCAGCAGCTGGGGCCTAGAAACCACCTATGGCTACACCTTC. The full variable domain, in which reference TRBV5-4 and TRBJ1-2 provide the parts outside the CDR3, is ETGVTQSPTHLIKTRGQQVTLRCSSQSGHNTVSWYQQALGQGPQFIFQYYREEENGRGNFPPRFSGLQFPNYSSELNVNALELDDSALYLCASSWGLETTYGYTFGSGTRLTVV.

This clone was picked up a small number of times. V and J are TRBV6-1 and TRBJ2-5; D may be TRBD1 (5 bases). V was cut by 2 bases and J by 9 bases, with 28 bases left in between. Germline lookup yields CDR1 MNHNS and CDR2 SASEGT. The CDR3 length is 18 residues. Written as DNA, the CDR3 is TGTGCCAGCAGTGAACGTTCAAAAAGGCAGGGCGCATCTGGGGCCCAGTACTTC. This translates into CASSERSKRQGASGAQYF.

J is TRBJ2-7 and V is TRBV4-2; 8 bases agree with TRBD2. Trimming removed 1 base from V and 2 bases from J; junction bases left unmatched: 7. The V gene's germline CDR1 is LGHNA and CDR2 YNFKEQ. This CDR3 is built from 16 residues. CDR3 sequence (DNA): TGTGCCAGCAGCCAAGGGTTTGCTAGCGGGCCCTACGAGCAGTACTTC. This translates into CASSQGFASGPYEQYF.

This rearrangement joins TRBV3-1 (or the pseudogene TRBV3-2) to TRBJ1-3, with no clear D. Germline values: CDR1 LGHDT, CDR2 YNNKEL (reference sequence). Deletions cut 0 bases from V and 4 bases from J, with 7 bases between. This CDR3 has 14 residues. The CDR3 region is CASSQEGAGNTIYF. The CDR3 coding sequence is TGTGCCAGCAGCCAAGAGGGCGCGGGAAACACCATATATTTT.

The V call is TRBV11-2, the J call TRBJ2-7; 7 bases are shared with TRBD1. With 4 bases clipped from V and 3 bases from J, the junction kept 6 bases outside the gene matches. CDR1 and CDR2 from the germline V gene are SGHAT and FQNNGV. The CDR3 extends over 14 amino acids. The CDR3 DNA sequence: TGTGCCAGCAGCTCGCCGCGACAGGGCTACGAGCAGTACTTC. It is translated as CASSSPRQGYEQYF.

This chain links TRBV15 with TRBJ2-7; no clear D. The CDR3 runs 12 residues. Germline V gene lookup returns CDR1 LNHNV and CDR2 YYDKDF (reference sequence). V was pared by 4 bases and J by 2 bases, with 6 bases between. The CDR3 bases are TGTGCCACCAGCACAGACACCTACGAGCAGTACTTC. This translates into CATSTDTYEQYF.

This chain links TRBV30 with TRBJ1-4; D uncertain. The CDR3 length is 13 residues. Trimming pared 2 bases from V and 6 bases from J, leaving 10 bases between. Looked up from germline, CDR1 is GTSNPN and CDR2 is SVGIG (reference sequence). The CDR3 loop is CAWSPLGDEKLFF. CDR3 nucleotide sequence: TGTGCCTGGAGTCCCCTCGGGGATGAAAAACTGTTTTTT.

The J gene is TRBJ2-3, the V gene TRBV7-9, with 9 bases lining up with TRBD2. Germline CDR1 SEHNR, CDR2 FQNEAQ (reference sequence). With V trimmed by 2 bases and J by 2 bases, 5 bases remained unmatched. CDR3 length: 16 amino acids. The CDR3: CASSLHIAGATDTQYF. The CDR3 DNA sequence: TGTGCCAGCAGCTTACATATAGCGGGGGCCACAGATACGCAGTATTTT.

The chain links TRBV10-3 to TRBJ2-1; TRBD2 agrees at 11 bases. The CDR3 has 15 amino acids. Unmatched junction bases numbered 1, after V lost 4 bases and J lost 2 bases. CDR1 and CDR2 from the germline V gene are ENHRY and SYGVKD. Written as DNA, the CDR3 is TGTGCCATCAGTGGTAGCGGGGGGGCCTACAATGAGCAGTTCTTC. This encodes CAISGSGGAYNEQFF.

The V gene is TRBV27, the J gene TRBJ1-6, with 7 nucleotides matching TRBD1. Germline V lookup: CDR1 MNHEY, CDR2 SMNVEV (reference sequence). After removal of 5 bases from V and 6 bases from J, the junction contained 7 bases not matched to a gene. The CDR3 consists of 15 residues. The CDR3 coding sequence is TGTGCCAGCAGTGTTAACCGACAGGGTAATTCACCCCTCCACTTT. Its translation is CASSVNRQGNSPLHF.

The chain uses TRBV6-1 and TRBJ1-2; D is ambiguous. V dropped 0 bases and J dropped 4 bases, with 6 bases sitting between them. Germline V CDR1 and CDR2: MNHNS, SASEGT. The CDR3 is 13 residues long. Written as DNA, the CDR3 is TGTGCCAGCAGTGAAGCTCAGCGCTATGGCTACACCTTC. Its translation: CASSEAQRYGYTF.

This chain connects TRBV5-1 to TRBJ1-6; 11 bases match TRBD1. The CDR3 runs 15 residues. Trimming cost V 4 bases and J 10 bases; bases outside gene matches: 7. Germline CDR1 is SGHRS and CDR2 is YFSETQ. The CDR3 coding sequence is TGCGCCAGCAGCCCGGACAGGGGGCAAAACTCACCCCTCCACTTT. This codes for CASSPDRGQNSPLHF.